The rows below give T cell receptor beta chains drawn from one sample of a study of T cell repertoires in cytomegalovirus infection. Antigen specificity for these receptors is unknown. TCRdb analysed the reads with MiXCR anew, one entry per CDR3 protein. Found here are 400,000 to 600,000 distinct CDR3 sequences, approximately 46% of them singletons; the top ten hold around 44%. Material: cultured PBMCs, obtained from culture after CMV antigen stimulation. These TCRs come from a human donor in good health (CMV status not recorded). Some clones in this sample may be carry-over from other donors' samples. The CDR3 runs from the conserved cysteine through the conserved F or W. A D gene is named only where the DNA matches it firmly. The size entry is marked missing in some rows and otherwise reads once, few, many or a size class.

clone_size j_call v_call d_call cdr3_aa cdr3_nt
NA TRBJ2-5 TRBV28 NA CASSFRSLLETQYF TGTGCCAGCAGTTTTCGTAGCCTCTTGGAGACCCAGTACTTC
few TRBJ2-2 TRBV7-8 TRBD2 CAGVTGTSVTGELFF TGTGCCGGAGTTACGGGGACTAGCGTTACCGGGGAGCTGTTTTTT
few TRBJ2-1 TRBV7-6 NA CASSSRSDNGRTYNEQFF TGTGCCAGCAGCTCCCGAAGCGATAACGGTAGAACCTACAATGAGCAGTTCTTC
NA TRBJ1-4 TRBV20-1 TRBD1 CSALSSGTGVEKLFF TGCAGTGCCCTAAGTTCCGGGACAGGGGTTGAAAAACTGTTTTTT
few TRBJ1-5 TRBV6-1 TRBD1 CASSALPGGNQNQPQHF TGTGCCAGCAGTGCCTTACCAGGGGGCAATCAAAATCAGCCCCAGCATTTT
NA TRBJ2-3 TRBV28 NA CASMEPSTDTQYF TGTGCCAGCATGGAACCTAGCACAGATACGCAGTATTTT
NA TRBJ2-5 TRBV20-1 NA CSARVQAPGTQYF TGCAGTGCTAGAGTACAGGCACCAGGGACCCAGTACTTC
NA TRBJ2-2 TRBV7-8 TRBD1 CASSSEDRPNTGELFF TGTGCCAGCAGCTCTGAGGACAGGCCGAACACCGGGGAGCTGTTTTTT
once TRBJ2-2 TRBV12-3/TRBV12-4 TRBD2 CASTSGLAGVTGELFF TGTGCCAGCACCTCGGGACTAGCGGGAGTTACCGGGGAGCTGTTTTTT
NA TRBJ2-5 TRBV27 NA CASSLLPQETQYF TGTGCCAGCAGTTTATTACCTCAAGAGACCCAGTACTTC
NA TRBJ1-5 TRBV29-1 NA CSVDPRARDSNQPQHF TGCAGCGTTGATCCCCGGGCAAGGGACAGCAATCAGCCCCAGCATTTT
few TRBJ1-5 TRBV6-2/TRBV6-3 NA CASSYSGSQPQHF TGTGCCAGCAGTTACTCGGGCAGTCAGCCCCAGCATTTT
few TRBJ2-7 TRBV27 NA CASSLSTVAYEQYF TGTGCCAGCAGTTTATCGACAGTGGCCTACGAGCAGTACTTC
NA TRBJ1-5 TRBV20-1 NA CSARVRGQPQHF TGCAGTGCTAGAGTACGTGGTCAGCCCCAGCATTTT
NA TRBJ1-6 TRBV12-3/TRBV12-4 NA CASSIRPVREPHNSPLHF TGTGCCAGCAGCATCAGGCCCGTCAGGGAGCCTCATAATTCACCCCTCCACTTT
NA TRBJ2-7 TRBV7-2 TRBD1 CASSLTTGGWNEQYF TGTGCCAGCAGCTTAACCACAGGGGGCTGGAACGAGCAGTACTTC
NA TRBJ1-1 TRBV12-3/TRBV12-4 NA CASSLALKGQWPTEAFF TGTGCCAGCAGTTTAGCGCTAAAGGGTCAATGGCCCACTGAAGCTTTCTTT
NA TRBJ1-4 TRBV12-3/TRBV12-4 NA CASSLAGTQGRLNEKLFF TGTGCCAGCAGTTTAGCGGGAACACAGGGAAGGTTGAATGAAAAACTGTTTTTT
few TRBJ2-7 TRBV7-2 NA CASSFRLGGEQYF TGTGCCAGCAGCTTTCGGTTGGGTGGAGAGCAGTACTTC
many TRBJ2-5 TRBV7-8 TRBD2 CASSLAYWREVKEETQYF TGTGCCAGCAGCTTAGCTTACTGGCGGGAGGTAAAAGAAGAGACCCAGTACTTC
NA TRBJ1-1 TRBV6-2/TRBV6-3 NA CASIQNLNTEAFF TGTGCCAGCATCCAAAACTTGAACACTGAAGCTTTCTTT
few TRBJ2-1 TRBV7-2 NA CASSPRLEQFF TGTGCCAGCAGCCCTCGACTTGAGCAGTTCTTC
NA TRBJ1-2 TRBV7-2 TRBD1 CASSAGTGVYYGYTF TGTGCCAGCAGTGCCGGGACAGGGGTTTACTATGGCTACACCTTC
NA TRBJ2-1 TRBV18 NA CASSPGGARYNEQFF TGTGCCAGCTCACCTGGGGGGGCCAGGTACAATGAGCAGTTCTTC
few TRBJ2-1 TRBV5-1 NA CASSQTSPHEQFF TGCGCCAGCAGCCAAACTAGCCCCCATGAGCAGTTCTTC
NA TRBJ2-7 TRBV2 TRBD1 CANHQGTGSYEQYF TGTGCCAACCATCAAGGGACAGGGTCCTACGAGCAGTACTTC
NA TRBJ1-2 TRBV2 NA CASRKIGGRNYGYTF TGTGCCAGCAGAAAAATCGGGGGCCGGAACTATGGCTACACCTTC
NA TRBJ2-1 TRBV7-9 TRBD1 CASRDSDNEQFF TGTGCCAGCCGGGACAGCGACAATGAGCAGTTCTTC
NA TRBJ2-1 TRBV20-1 NA CSARARGQQHNEQFF TGCAGTGCTAGAGCCCGAGGACAGCAGCACAATGAGCAGTTCTTC
NA TRBJ1-1 TRBV5-6 TRBD1 CASRKAGGGREAFF TGTGCCAGCAGAAAAGCAGGGGGTGGAAGAGAAGCTTTCTTT
NA TRBJ1-4 TRBV28 TRBD1 CASSSQGGNNEKLFF TGTGCCAGCAGTTCCCAGGGGGGCAATAATGAAAAACTGTTTTTT
few TRBJ2-7 TRBV7-2 NA CASSSGGSSYEQYF TGTGCCAGCAGCTCCGGGGGCAGCTCCTACGAGCAGTACTTC
NA TRBJ2-1 TRBV7-9 NA CASSFEGWGNEQFF TGTGCCAGCAGCTTCGAGGGCTGGGGCAATGAGCAGTTCTTC
NA TRBJ2-5 TRBV11-2 NA CDSSLEGRSQETQYF TGTGACAGCAGCTTAGAGGGGCGTAGCCAAGAGACCCAGTACTTC
NA TRBJ2-7 TRBV6-1 NA CASRERGWGYEQYF TGTGCCAGCCGCGAACGGGGTTGGGGGTACGAGCAGTACTTC
NA TRBJ2-3 TRBV7-2 NA CASRDGSAGDTQYF TGTGCCAGCAGAGACGGGTCGGCGGGAGATACGCAGTATTTT
NA TRBJ2-7 TRBV12-3/TRBV12-4 NA CASSLGPDRRLNEQYF TGTGCCAGCAGTTTAGGCCCCGACAGACGCCTGAACGAGCAGTACTTC
few TRBJ2-3 TRBV4-1 NA CASSRGPPGLQDTQYF TGCGCCAGCAGCCGCGGGCCTCCGGGATTACAAGATACGCAGTATTTT
NA TRBJ2-1 TRBV7-9 NA CASSLAGVHNEQFF TGTGCCAGCAGCTTAGCGGGAGTTCACAATGAGCAGTTCTTC
few TRBJ1-2 TRBV7-2 NA CASKGRSSYGYTF TGTGCTTCGAAGGGCAGATCGTCGTATGGCTACACCTTC
many TRBJ2-5 TRBV7-6 TRBD2 CASSAIRPAGSGEETQYF TGTGCCAGCAGCGCCATAAGGCCAGCGGGGTCTGGGGAAGAGACCCAGTACTTC
NA TRBJ2-5 TRBV4-1 TRBD2 CASSQVRGGGETQYF TGCGCCAGCAGCCAAGTTCGGGGGGGTGGGGAGACCCAGTACTTC
NA TRBJ2-2 TRBV3-1 TRBD1 CASSHGTGPGELFF TGTGCCAGCAGCCACGGGACAGGGCCCGGGGAGCTGTTTTTT
NA TRBJ1-1 TRBV7-2 NA CASSLLYEGISEAFF TGTGCCAGCAGCTTACTTTACGAGGGAATCTCTGAAGCTTTCTTT
NA TRBJ2-2 TRBV6-2/TRBV6-3 NA CASSYRMGAGELFF TGTGCCAGCAGTTACCGCATGGGTGCCGGGGAGCTGTTTTTT
NA TRBJ2-7 TRBV6-5 TRBD1 CASSYGVGQSGDEQYF TGTGCCAGCAGTTACGGAGTGGGACAGTCCGGGGACGAGCAGTACTTC
few TRBJ2-3 TRBV12-3/TRBV12-4 TRBD2 CASRTSGWQDTQYF TGTGCCTCTCGGACTAGCGGGTGGCAAGATACGCAGTATTTT
NA TRBJ2-2 TRBV7-6 NA CASERGAVNTGELFF TGTGCCAGCGAAAGGGGGGCCGTTAACACCGGGGAGCTGTTTTTT
NA TRBJ2-5 TRBV28 NA CASSDLQGKKETQYF TGTGCCAGCAGTGATTTGCAGGGGAAGAAAGAGACCCAGTACTTC
NA TRBJ2-7 TRBV20-1 NA CSAFDDNRGGNEQYF TGCAGTGCCTTCGACGATAACAGGGGAGGAAACGAGCAGTACTTC
NA TRBJ2-1 TRBV20-1 TRBD2 CSASRAGGPFSLNEQFF TGCAGTGCTAGTAGAGCGGGGGGGCCGTTTTCCCTCAATGAGCAGTTCTTC
NA TRBJ2-7 TRBV4-3 NA CASSQGGTGDEQYF TGCGCCAGCAGCCAAGGCGGGACTGGTGACGAGCAGTACTTC
few TRBJ2-7 TRBV6-5 TRBD1 CASSYSPDRHSEQYF TGTGCCAGCAGTTACTCCCCGGACAGGCACTCCGAGCAGTACTTC
NA TRBJ2-7 TRBV6-1 TRBD2 CASASPGVAGSYEQYF TGTGCCAGCGCCTCCCCGGGGGTAGCGGGGTCCTACGAGCAGTACTTC
NA TRBJ2-1 TRBV20-1 NA CSARGGSYNEQFF TGCAGTGCTAGGGGGGGCTCCTACAATGAGCAGTTCTTC
NA TRBJ1-2 TRBV4-1 TRBD1 CASSQVTGVEAGYTF TGCGCCAGCAGCCAAGTTACAGGGGTAGAGGCTGGCTACACCTTC
NA TRBJ2-5 TRBV6-1 TRBD2 CASRDGGSETQYF TGTGCCAGCCGCGACGGGGGGTCGGAGACCCAGTACTTC
few TRBJ2-1 TRBV4-1 NA CASSNRGGEYNEQFF TGCGCCAGCAGCAACCGGGGCGGGGAATACAATGAGCAGTTCTTC
many TRBJ1-1 TRBV12-3/TRBV12-4 NA CASSFRTSNTEAFF TGTGCCAGCAGTTTCCGCACATCCAACACTGAAGCTTTCTTT